These T cell receptor beta chains were read from a single sample in a study of blood T cell repertoires in COVID-19. Sequencing used immunoSEQ multiplex PCR; TCRdb keeps in-frame clones, though not all of them. This sample has 300,000 to 450,000 clones, with approximately 87% found just once. Sample: PBMCs or T cells enriched from blood (not recorded which). The receptors come from a man between 40 and 49 years old in a cohort exposed to, infected with or recovered from COVID-19 (not recorded which). Both conserved end residues are part of each CDR3. A D gene is named only where the DNA matches it firmly. A clone size is listed for some rows: how often the clone was seen (once, few, many), or a class if it is expanded.

clone size,V gene,J gene,D gene,CDR3 protein,CDR3 DNA
NA,TRBV29-1,TRBJ1-1,NA,CSVEESGQGWTEAFF,TGCAGCGTTGAAGAGTCAGGTCAGGGATGGACTGAAGCTTTCTTT
NA,TRBV2,TRBJ2-7,NA,CASSERAIQYF,TGTGCCAGCAGTGAGAGGGCTATTCAGTACTTC
NA,TRBV10-3,TRBJ2-1,TRBD2,CAISIRLAGAVNEQFF,TGTGCCATCAGTATTCGACTAGCGGGAGCTGTCAATGAGCAGTTCTTC
NA,TRBV6-1,TRBJ1-2,TRBD1,CASSEIQGANYGYTF,TGTGCCAGCAGTGAAATTCAGGGGGCTAACTATGGCTACACCTTC
NA,TRBV21-1,TRBJ2-1,NA,CASSTRQLDPPNEQFF,TGTGCCAGCAGCACCAGACAACTCGACCCCCCCAATGAGCAGTTCTTC
NA,TRBV6-4,TRBJ1-2,NA,CASSQGRGANYGYTF,TGTGCCAGCAGCCAAGGACGGGGGGCTAACTATGGCTACACCTTC
NA,TRBV5-1,TRBJ2-7,NA,CASSLRGGEYEQYF,TGCGCCAGCAGCTTGAGGGGGGGAGAGTACGAGCAGTACTTC
NA,TRBV28,TRBJ1-1,NA,CASSQGLNTEAFF,TGTGCCAGCAGCCAGGGTCTGAACACTGAAGCTTTCTTT
NA,TRBV24-1,TRBJ2-7,NA,CATRGTGVYEQYF,TGTGCCACCAGAGGAACGGGAGTGTACGAGCAGTACTTC
once,TRBV6-5,TRBJ1-2,TRBD1,CASSFTGGYGYTF,TGTGCCAGCAGTTTCACAGGGGGTTATGGCTACACCTTC
NA,TRBV4-1,TRBJ1-4,NA,CASSQDRTSNEKLFF,TGCGCCAGCAGCCAAGATCGGACAAGTAATGAAAAACTGTTTTTT
once,TRBV27,TRBJ1-3,TRBD1,CASSTSPPGGLRNTIYF,TGTGCCAGCAGTACAAGTCCCCCAGGGGGCCTAAGAAACACCATATATTTT
NA,TRBV5-6,TRBJ1-5,NA,CASSLSPTRNQPQHF,TGTGCCAGCAGTTTAAGCCCAACCCGCAATCAGCCCCAGCATTTT
NA,TRBV5-1,TRBJ2-3,TRBD2,CASSLAWSGITDTQYF,TGCGCCAGCAGCTTGGCCTGGAGCGGGATCACAGATACGCAGTATTTT
NA,TRBV6-1,TRBJ1-4,NA,CASSESYREEKLFF,TGTGCCAGCAGTGAATCTTACAGGGAAGAAAAACTGTTTTTT
few,TRBV5-4,TRBJ2-1,TRBD2,CASSLTSGSFNEQFF,TGTGCCAGCAGCTTAACTAGCGGGAGTTTCAATGAGCAGTTCTTC
NA,TRBV5-1,TRBJ1-1,NA,CASSLGAVYTEAFF,TGCGCCAGCAGCTTGGGGGCAGTCTACACTGAAGCTTTCTTT
NA,TRBV5-1,TRBJ2-2,NA,CASSLGHPNTGELFF,TGCGCCAGCAGCTTGGGACACCCGAACACCGGGGAGCTGTTTTTT
once,TRBV6-4,TRBJ2-1,NA,CASSVGTPGEQFF,TGTGCCAGCAGTGTCGGGACTCCGGGTGAGCAGTTCTTC
NA,TRBV5-5,TRBJ2-1,NA,CASSLGDSSYNEQFF,TGTGCCAGCAGCTTGGGTGATAGCTCCTACAATGAGCAGTTCTTC
NA,TRBV7-8,TRBJ1-5,TRBD1,CASSGSTGGLEPQHF,TGTGCCAGCAGCGGAAGCACAGGGGGCCTGGAGCCCCAGCATTTT
NA,TRBV21-1,TRBJ2-3,NA,CASSKVWGRFGTDTQYF,TGTGCCAGCAGCAAAGTTTGGGGCCGGTTTGGCACAGATACGCAGTATTTT
NA,TRBV4-1,TRBJ2-2,NA,CASSHEGWGNTGELFF,TGCGCCAGCAGCCATGAGGGATGGGGGAACACCGGGGAGCTGTTTTTT
NA,TRBV5-1,TRBJ2-1,TRBD1,CASSRGQTFYNEQFF,TGCGCCAGCAGCCGGGGACAGACGTTTTACAATGAGCAGTTCTTC
once,TRBV5-1,TRBJ1-1,NA,CASSLGQVAGTEAFF,TGCGCCAGCAGCTTGGGTCAGGTTGCGGGTACTGAAGCTTTCTTT
NA,TRBV10-3,TRBJ1-4,NA,CAISATATNEKLFF,TGTGCCATCAGTGCGACAGCAACTAATGAAAAACTGTTTTTT
once,TRBV11-3,TRBJ2-7,TRBD2,CASSYTSGSSPYEQYF,TGTGCCAGCAGCTACACTAGCGGGAGTTCACCCTACGAGCAGTACTTC
NA,TRBV11-3,TRBJ2-3,NA,CASSPRGSGTDTQYF,TGTGCCAGCAGCCCTAGGGGAAGCGGCACAGATACGCAGTATTTT
NA,TRBV10-3,TRBJ1-5,NA,CAISEFRGSNQPQHF,TGTGCCATCAGTGAGTTCCGGGGAAGCAATCAGCCCCAGCATTTT
few,TRBV7-9,TRBJ2-1,TRBD2,CASSPVVAGHNEQFF,TGTGCCAGCAGCCCGGTGGTAGCGGGGCACAATGAGCAGTTCTTC
NA,TRBV5-1,TRBJ2-2,TRBD2,CASSQELLAGTGELFF,TGCGCCAGCAGCCAGGAGCTACTAGCGGGCACCGGGGAGCTGTTTTTT
NA,TRBV29-1,TRBJ1-2,NA,CSVEGQGIGYTF,TGCAGCGTTGAAGGGCAGGGGATCGGCTACACCTTC